In this sample, the clone carrying this T cell receptor beta chain turned up many times. Its cognate antigen is unknown. The data were obtained in a study of Graves' ophthalmopathy and Graves' hyperthyroidism. General study points: Ophthalmopathy progression was predicted by the model at roughly 66% sensitivity and less than 75% specificity.

Amplification from RNA transcripts yielded the TCR beta CDR3 regions. HTBI primers primed a first-round RT-PCR, and a second-round multiplex PCR followed. MiXCR was run by TCRdb on the multiplex PCR reads, yielding one entry per CDR3 protein. Of 400,000 to 450,000 distinct CDR3 sequences listed, roughly 21% were seen once; the top ten hold roughly 3.2%. Patients were left out if they had other autoimmune diseases, uncontrolled infections, pregnancy or lactation. In germline, CDR1 is DFQATT, CDR2 SNEGSKA (reference sequence). The CDR3 is 12 residues long. Between the trimmed V and J ends, which lost 4 bases and 4 bases, there was a span of 10 bases.

This TCR was sampled from a woman aged 18-35 years with stable Graves' hyperthyroidism. This rearrangement joins TRBV20-1 to TRBJ1-1, with no clear D. The sample was peripheral blood. Here the CDR3 DNA reads TGCAGTGCTAACGTGGGGAGCACTGAAGCTTTCTTT. This sequence encodes CSANVGSTEAFF.